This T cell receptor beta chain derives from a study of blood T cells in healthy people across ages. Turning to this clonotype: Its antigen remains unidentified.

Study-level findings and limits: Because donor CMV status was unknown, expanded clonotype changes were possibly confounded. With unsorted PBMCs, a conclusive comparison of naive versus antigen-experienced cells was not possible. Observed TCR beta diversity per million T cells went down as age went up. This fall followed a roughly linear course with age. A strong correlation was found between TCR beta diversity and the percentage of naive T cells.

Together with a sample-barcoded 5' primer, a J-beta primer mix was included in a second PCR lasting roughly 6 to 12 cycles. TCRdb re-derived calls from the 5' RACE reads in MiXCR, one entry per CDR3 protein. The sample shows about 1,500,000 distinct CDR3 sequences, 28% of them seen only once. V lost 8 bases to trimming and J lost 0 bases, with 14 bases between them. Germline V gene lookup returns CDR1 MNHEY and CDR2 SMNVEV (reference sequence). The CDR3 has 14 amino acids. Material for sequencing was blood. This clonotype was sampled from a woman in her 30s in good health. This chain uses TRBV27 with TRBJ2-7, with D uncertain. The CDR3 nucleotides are TGTGCCAGCTCCCGAAGGGTCCCCTCCTACGAGCAGTACTTC. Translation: CASSRRVPSYEQYF.